Following are 8 T cell receptor beta chains from one sample sequenced in a study of blood T cell repertoires in COVID-19. Here immunoSEQ multiplex PCR was the method, and the copy in TCRdb shows in-frame clones only, minus some. The sample consists of over 200,000 clones, 70% to 90% of them appearing once. The specimen sequenced was peripheral blood. These receptors were collected from a man aged 30 to 45 with COVID-19, enrolled during active disease.

The gene calls are TRBV18 and TRBJ2-2; TRBD1 matches 8 bases. The CDR3 length is 16 residues. J gave up 6 bases and V 0 bases, and 6 bases lay outside the gene matches. CDR1 and CDR2 (germline): KGHSH, LQKENI. CDR3 sequence (DNA): TGTGCCAGCTCACCACCGGACAGGGTTACTGCCGGGGAGCTGTTTTTT. Translation gives CASSPPDRVTAGELFF.

The chain is built from TRBV5-8 and TRBJ2-1; 7 positions agree with TRBD1. The CDR3 consists of 15 residues. The germline gives CDR1 SGHTS, CDR2 YDEGEE. The J segment lost 5 bases and the V segment lost 2 bases, leaving 7 bases of the junction unmatched. The CDR3 loop is CASSLRQGDDNEQFF. CDR3 DNA sequence: TGTGCCAGCAGCTTACGACAGGGCGACGACAATGAGCAGTTCTTC. Combining the CDR3 with reference TRBV5-8 and TRBJ2-1 gives the whole variable domain EAGVTQSPTHLIKTRGQQATLRCSPISGHTSVYWYQQALGLGLQFLLWYDEGEERNRGNFPPRFSGRQFPNYSSELNVNALELEDSALYLCASSLRQGDDNEQFFGPGTRLTVL.

The CDR3 spells CASSTRTGTYSPLHF. The CDR3, as DNA: TGTGCCAGCAGCACGCGGACAGGGACCTATTCACCCCTCCACTTT. The chain has TRBV7-2 and TRBJ1-6; 8 bases fit TRBD1. With 5 bases clipped from V and 8 bases from J, the junction kept 8 bases outside the gene matches. The germline CDR1 and CDR2 sequences are SGHTA and FQGNSA. This CDR3 comprises 15 residues.

The gene calls are TRBV6-5 and TRBJ1-1; 8 bases align to TRBD1. The CDR3 loop spans 14 amino acids. Germline-derived CDR1 and CDR2 are MNHEY and SVGAGI. V was clipped by 10 bases and J by 2 bases; unmatched bases: 9. The CDR3 here is CATRRGQVNTEAFF. CDR3 nucleotide sequence: TGTGCCACCCGGAGGGGACAGGTAAACACTGAAGCTTTCTTT.

CDR3 bases: TGTGCCAGCAGCCCAGGGGGCGGGGGCTCAGATACGCAGTATTTT. Residues: CASSPGGGGSDTQYF. This sequence joins TRBV28 and TRBJ2-3; tentatively, D is TRBD1 (8 bases). This CDR3 comprises 15 residues. V lost 6 bases and J 4 bases, leaving 17 bases between the germline ends. Germline assignment: CDR1 MDHEN and CDR2 SYDVKM.

The chain uses TRBV7-7 and TRBJ2-2; 13 positions agree with TRBD2. The CDR3 loop spans 20 amino acids. Germline V gene data show CDR1 as SSHAT and CDR2 as FNYEAQ (reference sequence). After removal of 4 bases from V and 4 bases from J, the junction contained 15 bases not matched to a gene. The CDR3 here is CASSSIITVTSGGATGELFF. In DNA form, the CDR3 reads TGTGCCAGCAGCTCTATAATCACCGTCACTAGCGGGGGGGCCACCGGGGAGCTGTTTTTT.

The rearrangement links TRBV15 to TRBJ2-3; D possibly corresponds to TRBD2 (6 bases). From germline, CDR1 is LNHNV and CDR2 YYDKDF (reference sequence). Trimming left V 3 bases short and J 1 base short, with 8 bases between. This CDR3 is built from 14 residues. The CDR3 is CATSSGGGTDTQYF. The CDR3 DNA sequence: TGTGCCACCAGCAGCGGGGGTGGCACAGATACGCAGTATTTT.

The chain combines TRBV28 with TRBJ2-7, with D perhaps TRBD2 (5 bases). V gave up 4 bases and J gave up 3 bases, with 19 bases separating them. Per germline, CDR1 MDHEN and CDR2 SYDVKM. This CDR3 is built from 16 residues. The CDR3 is CASSSPTAETYYEQYF. The CDR3 DNA reads TGTGCCAGCAGTTCGCCTACAGCGGAAACGTACTACGAGCAGTACTTC.